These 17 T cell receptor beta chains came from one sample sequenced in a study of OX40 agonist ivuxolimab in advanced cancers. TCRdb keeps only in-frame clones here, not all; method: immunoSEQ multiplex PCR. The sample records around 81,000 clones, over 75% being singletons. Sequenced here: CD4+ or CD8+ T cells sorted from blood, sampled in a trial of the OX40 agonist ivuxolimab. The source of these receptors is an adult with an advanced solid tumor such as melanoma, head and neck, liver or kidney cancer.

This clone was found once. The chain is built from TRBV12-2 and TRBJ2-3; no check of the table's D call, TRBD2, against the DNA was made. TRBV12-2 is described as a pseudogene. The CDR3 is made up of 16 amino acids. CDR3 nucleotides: TGTGCAAGTCGCTTAGCTCCGTCGGGGTTGACAGATACGCAGTATTTT. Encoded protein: CASRLAPSGLTDTQYF.

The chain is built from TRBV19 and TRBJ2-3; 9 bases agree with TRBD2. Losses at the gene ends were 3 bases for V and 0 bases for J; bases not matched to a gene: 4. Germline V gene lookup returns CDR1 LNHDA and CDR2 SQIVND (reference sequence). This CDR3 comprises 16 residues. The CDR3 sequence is CASSIGLAPSTDTQYF. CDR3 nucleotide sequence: TGTGCCAGTAGTATCGGACTAGCGCCTAGCACAGATACGCAGTATTTT.

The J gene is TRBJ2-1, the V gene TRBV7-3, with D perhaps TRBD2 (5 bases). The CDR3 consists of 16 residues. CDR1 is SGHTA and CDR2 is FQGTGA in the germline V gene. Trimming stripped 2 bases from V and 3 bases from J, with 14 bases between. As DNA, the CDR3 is TGTGCCAGCAGCTTACGCGGACTGGAATTCTACAATGAGCAGTTCTTC. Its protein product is CASSLRGLEFYNEQFF.

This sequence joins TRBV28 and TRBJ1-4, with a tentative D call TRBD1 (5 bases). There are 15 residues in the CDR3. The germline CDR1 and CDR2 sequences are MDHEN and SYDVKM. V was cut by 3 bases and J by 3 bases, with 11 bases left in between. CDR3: CASSLQGPANEKLFF. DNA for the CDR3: TGTGCCAGCAGTTTGCAGGGCCCGGCTAATGAAAAACTGTTTTTT.

The CDR3 nucleotides read TGCAGTGCCCGGGCAGGAAACACCATATATTTT. Protein sequence: CSARAGNTIYF. The chain has TRBV20-1 and TRBJ1-3; no reliable D call. The CDR3 spans 11 residues. The ends were cut back, 6 bases at V and 4 bases at J, with 7 bases in the middle. Germline V gene data show CDR1 as DFQATT and CDR2 as SNEGSKA (reference sequence).

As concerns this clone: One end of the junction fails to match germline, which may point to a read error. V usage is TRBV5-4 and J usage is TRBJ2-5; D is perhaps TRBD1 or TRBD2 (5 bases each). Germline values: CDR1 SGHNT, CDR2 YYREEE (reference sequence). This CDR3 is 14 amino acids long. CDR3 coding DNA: TGTGCCAGCAGCTCAGGGACCTACCAACAGACCCAGTACTTC. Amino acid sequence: CASSSGTYQQTQYF.

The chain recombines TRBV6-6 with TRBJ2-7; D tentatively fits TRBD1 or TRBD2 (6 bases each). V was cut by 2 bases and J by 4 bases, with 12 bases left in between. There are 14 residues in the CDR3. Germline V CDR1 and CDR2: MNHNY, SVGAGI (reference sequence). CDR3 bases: TGTGCCAGCAGTTACGGGGGGCCCAGGTACGAGCAGTACTTC. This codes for CASSYGGPRYEQYF.

The CDR3 loop reads CASSITRDPASTDTQYF. The CDR3 bases are TGTGCCAGTAGTATAACCCGGGACCCAGCTAGCACAGATACGCAGTATTTT. This chain links TRBV19 with TRBJ2-3; D may be TRBD1 or TRBD2 (5 bases each). V was cut by 2 bases and J by 0 bases, with 15 bases left in between. CDR3 length: 17 residues. CDR1 is LNHDA, CDR2 SQIVND, per germline (reference sequence).

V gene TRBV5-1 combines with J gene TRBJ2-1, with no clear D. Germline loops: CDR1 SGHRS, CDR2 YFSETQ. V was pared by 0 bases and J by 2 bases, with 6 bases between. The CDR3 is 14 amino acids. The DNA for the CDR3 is TGCGCCAGCAGCTTGGTTGGGCCCTACAATGAGCAGTTCTTC. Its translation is CASSLVGPYNEQFF.

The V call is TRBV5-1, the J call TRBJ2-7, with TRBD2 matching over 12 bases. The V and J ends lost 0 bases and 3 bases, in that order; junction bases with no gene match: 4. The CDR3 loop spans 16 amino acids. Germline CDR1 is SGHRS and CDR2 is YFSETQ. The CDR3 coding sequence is TGCGCCAGCAGCTTGGCGCCGACTAGCGGGAGCTACGAGCAGTACTTC. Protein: CASSLAPTSGSYEQYF.

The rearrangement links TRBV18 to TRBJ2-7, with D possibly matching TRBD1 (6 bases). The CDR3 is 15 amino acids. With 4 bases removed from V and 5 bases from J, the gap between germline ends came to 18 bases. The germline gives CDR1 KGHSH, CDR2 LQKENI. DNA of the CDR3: TGTGCCAGCTCACGTGCCTCGGACAGATCTGACGAGCAGTACTTC. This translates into CASSRASDRSDEQYF.

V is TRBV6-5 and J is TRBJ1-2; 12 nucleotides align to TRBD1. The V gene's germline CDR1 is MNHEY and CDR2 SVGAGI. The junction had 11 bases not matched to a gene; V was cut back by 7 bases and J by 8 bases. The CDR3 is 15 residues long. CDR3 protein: CASMLEGDRGHGYTF. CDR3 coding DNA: TGTGCCAGCATGTTGGAGGGGGACAGGGGGCACGGCTACACCTTC.

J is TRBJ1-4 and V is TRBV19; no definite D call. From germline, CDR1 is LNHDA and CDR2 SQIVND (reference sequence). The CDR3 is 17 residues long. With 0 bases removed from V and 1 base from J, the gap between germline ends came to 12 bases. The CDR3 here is CASSIDPRRITNEKLFF. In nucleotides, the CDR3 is TGTGCCAGTAGTATAGATCCTCGACGGATAACTAATGAAAAACTGTTTTTT.

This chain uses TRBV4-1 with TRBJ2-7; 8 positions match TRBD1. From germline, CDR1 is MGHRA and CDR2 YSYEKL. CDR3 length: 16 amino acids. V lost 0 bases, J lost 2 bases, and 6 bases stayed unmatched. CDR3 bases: TGCGCCAGCAGCCAAGATAGGTGGACAGGGACCTACGAGCAGTACTTC. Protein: CASSQDRWTGTYEQYF.

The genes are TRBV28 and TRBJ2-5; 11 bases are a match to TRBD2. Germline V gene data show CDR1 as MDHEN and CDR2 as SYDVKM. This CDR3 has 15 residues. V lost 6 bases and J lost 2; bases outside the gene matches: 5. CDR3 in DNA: TGTGCCAGCAGCCTTGGGACTAGCGGACAAGAGACCCAGTACTTC. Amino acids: CASSLGTSGQETQYF. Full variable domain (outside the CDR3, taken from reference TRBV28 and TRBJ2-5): DVKVTQSSRYLVKRTGEKVFLECVQDMDHENMFWYRQDPGLGLRLIYFSYDVKMKEKGDIPEGYSVSREKKERFSLILESASTNQTSMYLCASSLGTSGQETQYFGPGTRLLVL.

The CDR3 DNA sequence: TGTGCTAGTGGTCCTCCGGGAGGGCCGTACAATGAGCAGTTCTTC. Protein: CASGPPGGPYNEQFF. The rearrangement joins TRBV12-5 to TRBJ2-1, with 8 bases identical to TRBD2. The germline V gene encodes CDR1 LGHNT and CDR2 FRNRAP. The junction had 7 bases not matched to a gene; V was cut back by 5 bases and J by 4 bases. The CDR3 covers 15 residues.

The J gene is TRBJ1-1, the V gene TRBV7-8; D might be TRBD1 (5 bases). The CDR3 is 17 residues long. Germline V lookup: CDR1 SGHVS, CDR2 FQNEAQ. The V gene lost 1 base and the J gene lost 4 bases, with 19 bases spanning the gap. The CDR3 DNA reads TGTGCCAGCAGCTTAGGGGGATCAGGGCTGGGCGGCACTGAAGCTTTCTTT. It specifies CASSLGGSGLGGTEAFF.